A single sample gave rise to the 8 T cell receptor beta chains below, sequenced in a study of blood T cells in healthy people across ages. Alongside a J-beta primer mix, a sample-barcoded 5' primer served in a second PCR lasting about 7 to 11 cycles. TCRdb ran MiXCR on the 5' RACE reads and lists one entry per CDR3 protein. The top ten clones hold roughly 3.6% of a sample with 600,000 or so distinct CDR3 sequences, under 25% of them seen once. Sequenced material: blood. Receptor source: an older man in good health.

The sample holds a few counts of this clonotype. This sequence joins TRBV28 and TRBJ2-1, with 9 positions matching TRBD2. V lost 5 bases, J lost 7 bases, and 9 bases stayed unmatched. CDR3 length: 15 amino acids. Per germline, CDR1 MDHEN and CDR2 SYDVKM. CDR3 DNA: TGTGCCAGCAGTCACGCGGGAGGGGGTAAGAATGAGCAGTTCTTC. This gives the protein CASSHAGGGKNEQFF. The whole variable domain, remainder taken from reference TRBV28 and TRBJ2-1, is DVKVTQSSRYLVKRTGEKVFLECVQDMDHENMFWYRQDPGLGLRLIYFSYDVKMKEKGDIPEGYSVSREKKERFSLILESASTNQTSMYLCASSHAGGGKNEQFFGPGTRLTVL.

This clonotype has more than one count but fewer than ten. The chain couples TRBV29-1 to TRBJ2-3, with TRBD2 matching over 8 bases. The CDR3 has 13 amino acids. Germline CDR1 reads SQVTM; CDR2 reads ANQGSEA. V shed 5 bases and J 2 bases; nucleotides not matched to a gene: 3. For the CDR3, the DNA is TGCAGCGTTCGGACTAGCTCCACAGATACGCAGTATTTT. Translated: CSVRTSSTDTQYF.

This clonotype was seen a handful of times. The J gene is TRBJ2-1, the V gene TRBV20-1, with TRBD2 matching 7 bases. The CDR3 contains 18 residues. Germline CDR1 reads DFQATT; CDR2 reads SNEGSKA (reference sequence). Germline trimming cut 4 bases from V and 0 bases from J; bases unmatched to any gene: 15. The CDR3 reads CSAIPSQREVSSYNEQFF. CDR3 sequence (DNA): TGCAGTGCTATACCCAGTCAACGGGAGGTAAGCTCCTACAATGAGCAGTTCTTC.

The V and J genes are TRBV12-3 or TRBV12-4 and TRBJ2-2; D is unresolved. V dropped 7 bases and J dropped 7 bases, with 10 bases sitting between them. CDR3 length equals 12 residues. The CDR3 loop reads CASTRADGELFF. CDR3 nucleotide sequence: TGTGCCAGCACTAGGGCCGACGGGGAGCTGTTTTTT.

The V call is TRBV12-5, the J call TRBJ1-1; D possibly corresponds to TRBD1 (6 bases). The CDR3 spans 14 residues. The V gene lost 4 bases and the J gene lost 0 bases, with 9 bases spanning the gap. Per germline, CDR1 LGHNT and CDR2 FRNRAP. CDR3 loop: CASGSGALNTEAFF. In nucleotides, the CDR3 is TGTGCTAGTGGTTCAGGGGCCCTGAACACTGAAGCTTTCTTT.

This clonotype has more than one count but fewer than ten. The gene calls are TRBV24-1 and TRBJ1-4; TRBD1 agrees at 10 bases. With V trimmed by 4 bases and J by 3 bases, 4 bases remained unmatched. This CDR3 spans 16 amino acids. Per germline, CDR1 KGHDR and CDR2 SFDVKD. The CDR3 nucleotides are TGTGCCACCAGTGACCCGGGACAGGGGCCTAATGAAAAACTGTTTTTT. Translated, it gives CATSDPGQGPNEKLFF.

The chain recombines TRBV11-3 with TRBJ2-2; D possibly corresponds to TRBD1 (6 bases). V lost 6 bases and J lost 7, with 15 bases in between. This CDR3 has 14 residues. Germline V gene lookup returns CDR1 SGHNT and CDR2 YENEEA. The CDR3: CASSPTGIGGELFF. CDR3 in DNA: TGTGCCAGCAGTCCCACAGGGATCGGCGGGGAGCTGTTTTTT.

This clonotype has more than one count but fewer than ten. The chain combines TRBV3-1 with TRBJ2-3; D is possibly TRBD2 (6 bases). From germline, CDR1 is LGHDT and CDR2 YNNKEL (reference sequence). This CDR3 comprises 16 residues. V dropped 0 bases and J dropped 5 bases, with 15 bases sitting between them. The DNA for the CDR3 is TGTGCCAGCAGCCAAGATGGGTGGGAGGCTGAAGATACGCAGTATTTT. Translated: CASSQDGWEAEDTQYF.